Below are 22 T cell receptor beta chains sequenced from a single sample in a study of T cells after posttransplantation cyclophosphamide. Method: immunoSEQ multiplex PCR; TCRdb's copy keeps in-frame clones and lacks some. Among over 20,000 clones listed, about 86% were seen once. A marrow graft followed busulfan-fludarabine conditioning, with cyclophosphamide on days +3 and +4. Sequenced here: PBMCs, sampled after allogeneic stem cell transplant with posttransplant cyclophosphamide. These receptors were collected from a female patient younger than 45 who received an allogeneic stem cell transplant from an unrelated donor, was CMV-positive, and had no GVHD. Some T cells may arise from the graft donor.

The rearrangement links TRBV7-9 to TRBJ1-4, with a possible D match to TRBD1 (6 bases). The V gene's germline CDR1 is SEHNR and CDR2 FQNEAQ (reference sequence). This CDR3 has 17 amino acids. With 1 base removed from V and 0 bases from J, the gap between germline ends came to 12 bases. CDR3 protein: CASSLVGRTATNEKLFF. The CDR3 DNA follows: TGTGCCAGCAGCTTAGTAGGTCGGACAGCAACTAATGAAAAACTGTTTTTT. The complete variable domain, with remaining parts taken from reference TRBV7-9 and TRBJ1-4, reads DTGVSQNPRHKITKRGQNVTFRCDPISEHNRLYWYRQTLGQGPEFLTYFQNEAQLEKSRLLSDRFSAERPKGSFSTLEIQRTEQGDSAMYLCASSLVGRTATNEKLFFGSGTQLSVL.

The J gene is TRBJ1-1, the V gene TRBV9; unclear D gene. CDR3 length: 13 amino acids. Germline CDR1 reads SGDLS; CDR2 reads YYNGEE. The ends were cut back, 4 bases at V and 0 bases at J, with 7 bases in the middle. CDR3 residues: CASSTTLNTEAFF. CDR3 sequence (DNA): TGTGCCAGCAGCACTACACTGAACACTGAAGCTTTCTTT.

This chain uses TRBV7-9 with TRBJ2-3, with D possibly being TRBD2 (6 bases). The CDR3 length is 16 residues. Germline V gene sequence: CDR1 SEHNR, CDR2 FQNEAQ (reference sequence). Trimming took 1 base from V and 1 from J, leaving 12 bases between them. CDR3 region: CASSLVAGLGTDTQYF. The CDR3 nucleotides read TGTGCCAGCAGCTTAGTTGCGGGGCTGGGCACAGATACGCAGTATTTT.

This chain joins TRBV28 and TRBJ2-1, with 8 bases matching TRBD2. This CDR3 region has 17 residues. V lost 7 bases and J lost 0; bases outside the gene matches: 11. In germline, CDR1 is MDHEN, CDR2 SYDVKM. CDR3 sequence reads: CASTSGGRLSSYNEQFF. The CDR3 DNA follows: TGTGCCAGCACCTCGGGGGGGCGCCTCAGCTCCTACAATGAGCAGTTCTTC.

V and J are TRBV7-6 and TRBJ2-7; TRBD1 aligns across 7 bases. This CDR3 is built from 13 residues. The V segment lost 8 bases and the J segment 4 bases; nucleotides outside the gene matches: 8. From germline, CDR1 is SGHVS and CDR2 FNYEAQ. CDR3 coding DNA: TGTGCCAGCGGCGACAGGGAAATTTACGAGCAGTACTTC. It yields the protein CASGDREIYEQYF.

The CDR3 DNA reads TGTGCCAGCAGCCGTACAGTTGGAGGAGCTTTCTTT. Protein product: CASSRTVGGAFF. This chain joins TRBV11-2 and TRBJ1-1; D is unresolved. V shed 5 bases and J shed 10 bases, with 14 bases lying between them. The CDR3 is 12 residues long. Looked up from germline, CDR1 is SGHAT and CDR2 is FQNNGV.

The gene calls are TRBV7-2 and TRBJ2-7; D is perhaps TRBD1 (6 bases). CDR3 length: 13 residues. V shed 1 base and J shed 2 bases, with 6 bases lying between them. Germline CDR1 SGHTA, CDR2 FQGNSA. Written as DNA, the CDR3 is TGTGCCAGCAGCTTAGACAGGGCCTACGAGCAGTACTTC. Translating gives CASSLDRAYEQYF.

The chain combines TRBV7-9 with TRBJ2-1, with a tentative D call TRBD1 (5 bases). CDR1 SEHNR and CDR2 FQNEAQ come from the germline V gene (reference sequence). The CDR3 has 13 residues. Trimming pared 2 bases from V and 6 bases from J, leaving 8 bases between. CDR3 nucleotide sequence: TGTGCCAGCAGCTTACTACAGGTCAATGAGCAGTTCTTC. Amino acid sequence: CASSLLQVNEQFF.

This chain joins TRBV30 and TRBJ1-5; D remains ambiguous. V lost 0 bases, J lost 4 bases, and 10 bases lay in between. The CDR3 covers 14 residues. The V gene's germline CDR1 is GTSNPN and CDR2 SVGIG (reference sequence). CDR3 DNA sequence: TGTGCCTGGAGTGTATTAGCTCAGAATCAGCCCCAGCATTTT. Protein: CAWSVLAQNQPQHF. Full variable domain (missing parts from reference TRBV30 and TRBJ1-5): SQTIHQWPATLVQPVGSPLSLECTVEGTSNPNLYWYRQAAGRGLQLLFYSVGIGQISSEVPQNLSASRPQDRQFILSSKKLLLSDSGFYLCAWSVLAQNQPQHFGDGTRLSIL.

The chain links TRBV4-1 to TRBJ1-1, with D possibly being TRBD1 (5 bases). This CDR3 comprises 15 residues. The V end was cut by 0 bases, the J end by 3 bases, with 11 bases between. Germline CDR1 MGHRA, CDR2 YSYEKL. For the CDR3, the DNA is TGCGCCAGCAGCCAAGACCAGGGACTGGACACTGAAGCTTTCTTT. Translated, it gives CASSQDQGLDTEAFF.

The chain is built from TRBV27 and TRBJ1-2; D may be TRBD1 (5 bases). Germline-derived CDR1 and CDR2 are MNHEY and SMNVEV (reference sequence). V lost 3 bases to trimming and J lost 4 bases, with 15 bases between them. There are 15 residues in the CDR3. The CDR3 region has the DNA TGTGCCAGCAGTTTCTCTATGACAGCGCCCTATGGCTACACCTTC. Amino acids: CASSFSMTAPYGYTF.

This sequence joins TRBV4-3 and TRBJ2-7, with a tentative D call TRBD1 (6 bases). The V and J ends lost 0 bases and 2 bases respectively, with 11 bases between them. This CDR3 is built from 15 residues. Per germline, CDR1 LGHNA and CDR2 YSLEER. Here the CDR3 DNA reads TGCGCCAGCAGCCAAGATTGGGGGCAAACCTACGAGCAGTACTTC. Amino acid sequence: CASSQDWGQTYEQYF.

CDR3 loop: CASSLDGQDNQPQHF. In DNA form, the CDR3 reads TGCGCCAGCAGCTTGGATGGACAGGACAATCAGCCCCAGCATTTT. The genes are TRBV5-1 and TRBJ1-5; TRBD1 agrees at 7 bases. With 0 bases clipped from V and 3 bases from J, the junction kept 3 bases outside the gene matches. CDR1 SGHRS and CDR2 YFSETQ come from the germline V gene. The CDR3 is made up of 15 amino acids.

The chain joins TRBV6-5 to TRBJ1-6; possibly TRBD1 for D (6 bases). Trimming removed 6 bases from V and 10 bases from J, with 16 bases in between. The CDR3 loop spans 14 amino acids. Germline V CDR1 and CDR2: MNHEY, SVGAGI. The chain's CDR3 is CASSPGQSSSPLHF. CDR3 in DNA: TGTGCCAGCAGCCCGGGACAATCCTCATCACCCCTCCACTTT.

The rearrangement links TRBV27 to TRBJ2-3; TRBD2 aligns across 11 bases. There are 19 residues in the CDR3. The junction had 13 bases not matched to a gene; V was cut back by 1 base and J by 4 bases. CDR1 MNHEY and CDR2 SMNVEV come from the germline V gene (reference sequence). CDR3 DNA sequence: TGTGCCAGCAGTTTATTAATTAGCGGGGGGGCGTTAGGTCCAGATACGCAGTATTTT. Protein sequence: CASSLLISGGALGPDTQYF.

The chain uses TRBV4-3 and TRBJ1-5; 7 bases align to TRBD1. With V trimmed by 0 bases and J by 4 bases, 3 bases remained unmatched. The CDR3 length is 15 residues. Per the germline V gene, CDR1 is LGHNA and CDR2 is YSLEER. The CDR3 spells CASSQDGTENQPQHF. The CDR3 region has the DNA TGCGCCAGCAGCCAAGACGGGACAGAAAATCAGCCCCAGCATTTT.

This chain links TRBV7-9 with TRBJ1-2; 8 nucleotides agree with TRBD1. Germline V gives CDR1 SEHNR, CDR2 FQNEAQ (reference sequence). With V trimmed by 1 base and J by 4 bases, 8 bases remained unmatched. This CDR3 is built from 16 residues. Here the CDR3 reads CASSLDPWDRPYGYTF. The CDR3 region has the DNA TGTGCCAGCAGCTTAGACCCGTGGGACAGGCCCTATGGCTACACCTTC.

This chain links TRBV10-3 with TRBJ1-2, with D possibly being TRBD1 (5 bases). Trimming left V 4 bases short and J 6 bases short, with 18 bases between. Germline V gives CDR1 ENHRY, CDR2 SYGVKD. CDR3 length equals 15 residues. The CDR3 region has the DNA TGTGCCATCAGTGGGCCAGGGCTTCAAGGCAATGGCTACACCTTC. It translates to CAISGPGLQGNGYTF.

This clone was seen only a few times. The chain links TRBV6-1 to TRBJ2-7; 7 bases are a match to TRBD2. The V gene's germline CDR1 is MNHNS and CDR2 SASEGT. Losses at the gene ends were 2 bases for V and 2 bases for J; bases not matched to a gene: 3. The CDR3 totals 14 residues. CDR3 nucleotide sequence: TGTGCCAGCAGTGAATTGGCGGGGGCCTACGAGCAGTACTTC. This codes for CASSELAGAYEQYF.

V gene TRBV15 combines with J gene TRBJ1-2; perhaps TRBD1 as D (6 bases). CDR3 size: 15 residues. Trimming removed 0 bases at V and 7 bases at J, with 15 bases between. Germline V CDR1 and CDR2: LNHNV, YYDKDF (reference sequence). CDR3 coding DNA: TGTGCCACCAGCAGAGATAGGGGGGGGCGGATTGGCTACACCTTC. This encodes CATSRDRGGRIGYTF.

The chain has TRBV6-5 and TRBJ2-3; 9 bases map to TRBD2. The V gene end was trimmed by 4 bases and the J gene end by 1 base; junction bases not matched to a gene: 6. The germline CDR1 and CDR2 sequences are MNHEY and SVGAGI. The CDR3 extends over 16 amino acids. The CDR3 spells CASSSGTSRGTDTQYF. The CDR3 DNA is TGTGCCAGCAGTTCCGGGACTAGCCGAGGCACAGATACGCAGTATTTT.

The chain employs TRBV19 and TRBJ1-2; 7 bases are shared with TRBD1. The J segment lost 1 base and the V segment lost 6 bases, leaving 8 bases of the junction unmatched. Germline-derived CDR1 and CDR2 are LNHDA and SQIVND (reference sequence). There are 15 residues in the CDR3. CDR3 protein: CASSIQGRDNYGYTF. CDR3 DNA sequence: TGTGCCAGTAGCATACAGGGGAGGGATAACTATGGCTACACCTTC.